These 21 T cell receptor beta chains were all obtained from the same sample, sequenced in a study of identical twins. Using its own MiXCR run on the 5' RACE reads, TCRdb lists one record per CDR3 protein. The table records about 550,000 distinct CDR3 sequences, around 22% of them present only once. The sample also formed part of further work on yellow fever vaccine responses in identical twins.

The material sequenced was CD4+ T cells sorted from blood. These receptors came from a woman aged 18-29 years in good health.

The CDR3 DNA follows: TGTGCCAGCAGTTACGGACTAGCGGGGGGCGTTAATGAGCAGTTCTTC. Translation: CASSYGLAGGVNEQFF. The rearrangement links TRBV6-5 to TRBJ2-1, with 14 bases matching TRBD2. CDR1 and CDR2 from the germline V gene are MNHEY and SVGAGI. This CDR3 is 16 amino acids long. V lost 2 bases, J lost 7 bases, and 4 bases stayed unmatched.

The table lists this clonotype with a few counts. The gene calls are TRBV6-1 and TRBJ2-7; 11 positions agree with TRBD1. Per the germline V gene, CDR1 is MNHNS and CDR2 is SASEGT. The trim removed 1 base at V and 6 bases at J, leaving 5 bases unmatched. This CDR3 has 15 residues. CDR3 protein: CASSEVGTGGSEQYF. DNA of the CDR3: TGTGCCAGCAGTGAAGTGGGGACAGGGGGTTCCGAGCAGTACTTC.

This clonotype was seen repeatedly, ten times or more. This chain joins TRBV5-1 and TRBJ2-7; TRBD1 agrees at 11 bases. The V and J ends lost 0 bases and 6 bases, in that order; junction bases with no gene match: 2. CDR1 and CDR2 (germline): SGHRS, YFSETQ. CDR3 length: 14 amino acids. This CDR3 is CASSLAGTGGEQYV. In DNA, the CDR3 is TGCGCCAGCAGCTTGGCCGGGACAGGGGGCGAGCAGTACGTC.

The chain employs TRBV9 and TRBJ2-1, with TRBD2 matching over 7 bases. CDR1 SGDLS and CDR2 YYNGEE come from the germline V gene. The trim removed 1 base at V and 13 bases at J, leaving 8 bases unmatched. The CDR3 runs 13 residues. The CDR3 nucleotides are TGTGCCAGCAGCGTATTTGTTGGGGACTACCAGTTCTTC. It is translated as CASSVFVGDYQFF.

This chain connects TRBV21-1 to TRBJ2-7; the tabulated D call, TRBD2, remains unverified against the DNA. TRBV21-1 is classified as a pseudogene. The CDR3 extends over 13 amino acids. The CDR3 sequence: CASPLAGFYEQYF. The CDR3 DNA follows: TGTGCCAGCCCTCTAGCGGGATTTTACGAGCAGTACTTC.

This clonotype showed up just a few times. V gene TRBV18 combines with J gene TRBJ1-1, with D tentatively TRBD1 (5 bases). In germline, CDR1 is KGHSH, CDR2 LQKENI. CDR3 size: 13 residues. V shed 3 bases and J shed 4 bases, with 9 bases lying between them. The CDR3 DNA is TGTGCCAGCTCACCGGGGGTAGGCACTGAAGCTTTCTTT. Amino acid sequence: CASSPGVGTEAFF.

This clonotype was detected only a few times. The rearrangement uses TRBV20-1 and TRBJ2-1, with 7 positions matching TRBD2. The CDR3 spans 14 residues. V gave up 8 bases and J gave up 7 bases; unmatched junction bases: 14. Germline CDR1 is DFQATT and CDR2 is SNEGSKA (reference sequence). DNA for the CDR3: TGCAGTCCTGGGGGGGAGAGCCTCCCAAATGAGCAGTTCTTC. Its translation is CSPGGESLPNEQFF.

The V and J genes are TRBV6-2 or TRBV6-3 and TRBJ2-2; D remains unclear. This CDR3 spans 13 amino acids. The V and J ends lost 2 bases and 9 bases respectively, with 10 bases between them. Germline V CDR1 and CDR2: MNHEY, SVGEGT. CDR3 sequence: CASSYRAEWELFF. The CDR3 DNA reads as TGTGCCAGCAGTTACAGGGCCGAATGGGAGCTGTTTTTT.

This clonotype has just a few counts. The chain recombines TRBV28 with TRBJ1-5; no reliable D call. The CDR3 contains 16 residues. Germline V gives CDR1 MDHEN, CDR2 SYDVKM. Trimming removed 6 bases from V and 4 bases from J, with 19 bases in between. The DNA of the CDR3 is TGTGCCAGCAGCCCCGCGTGGGAGGGATCGAATCAGCCCCAGCATTTT. It yields the protein CASSPAWEGSNQPQHF.

The rearrangement links TRBV5-1 to TRBJ2-2; TRBD1 agrees at 8 bases. CDR1 is SGHRS, CDR2 YFSETQ, per germline. V was pared by 3 bases and J by 6 bases, with 4 bases of the junction left unmatched. The CDR3 spans 14 residues. The CDR3 here is CASSSDRGAGELFF. The CDR3 DNA is TGCGCCAGCAGCTCTGACAGGGGAGCCGGGGAGCTGTTTTTT.

The chain combines TRBV11-2 with TRBJ2-3; 9 bases are shared with TRBD2. Losses at the gene ends were 4 bases for V and 1 base for J; bases not matched to a gene: 3. The CDR3 is made up of 15 amino acids. The germline V gene has CDR1 SGHAT and CDR2 FQNNGV. DNA of the CDR3: TGTGCCAGCAGCTCGGCGGGAGGGGGCACAGATACGCAGTATTTT. It codes for CASSSAGGGTDTQYF.

This clonotype came up once. The chain employs TRBV4-1 and TRBJ1-2; no definite D call. Germline CDR1 and CDR2: MGHRA and YSYEKL. This CDR3 comprises 16 residues. The ends were cut back, 4 bases at V and 0 bases at J, with 15 bases in the middle. The CDR3 sequence is CASSRERLIANYGYTF. The CDR3, as DNA: TGCGCCAGCAGCCGAGAACGACTTATAGCTAACTATGGCTACACCTTC.

This clonotype showed up just a few times. This chain links TRBV20-1 with TRBJ2-5; maybe TRBD1 (6 bases). Trimming left V 1 base short and J 4 bases short, with 10 bases between. This CDR3 spans 13 amino acids. Germline V gene lookup returns CDR1 DFQATT and CDR2 SNEGSKA (reference sequence). CDR3 nucleotide sequence: TGCAGTGCTAGAGGGGGGCTGCGAGAGACCCAGTACTTC. Translating it yields CSARGGLRETQYF.

The chain carries TRBV24-1 and TRBJ2-1; 9 bases agree with TRBD1. The CDR3 has 16 amino acids. With V trimmed by 4 bases and J by 1 base, 4 bases remained unmatched. Germline CDR1 KGHDR, CDR2 SFDVKD. In nucleotides, the CDR3 is TGTGCCACCAGTGACCAAGACAGGGGGTCCTACAATGAGCAGTTCTTC. Its translation: CATSDQDRGSYNEQFF.

The chain couples TRBV4-1 to TRBJ2-5; TRBD2 matches 12 bases. The CDR3 spans 16 residues. CDR1 is MGHRA and CDR2 is YSYEKL in the germline V gene. Losses at the gene ends were 2 bases for V and 3 bases for J; bases not matched to a gene: 4. The CDR3 DNA reads TGCGCCAGCAGCCAACAGCTAGCGGGGGGGAAAGAGACCCAGTACTTC. It encodes CASSQQLAGGKETQYF.

The chain links TRBV7-2 to TRBJ2-1; 10 bases are a match to TRBD2. V trimming: 1 base; J trimming: 8 bases; junction bases outside the gene matches: 5. This CDR3 has 15 residues. Germline loops: CDR1 SGHTA, CDR2 FQGNSA. CDR3 in amino acids: CASSLGASGRHEQFF. CDR3 nucleotides: TGTGCCAGCAGCTTAGGAGCTAGCGGGAGACATGAGCAGTTCTTC.

By share, this clonotype ranks as medium-sized. V and J are TRBV12-3 or TRBV12-4 and TRBJ2-2, with TRBD1 matching over 8 bases. The length of the CDR3 is 14 residues. J lost 4 bases, V lost 6 bases, and 4 bases had no gene match. The CDR3 is CASSLDRATGELFF. CDR3 bases: TGTGCCAGCAGCTTGGACAGGGCCACCGGGGAGCTGTTTTTT.

This clonotype has only a few counts. This chain connects TRBV5-1 to TRBJ1-4; the D is unclear. CDR1 SGHRS and CDR2 YFSETQ come from the germline V gene. The CDR3 is 13 amino acids. V lost 0 bases to trimming and J lost 6 bases, with 6 bases between them. The CDR3 protein is CASSLGLDEKLFF. CDR3 coding DNA: TGCGCCAGCAGCTTGGGCTTAGATGAAAAACTGTTTTTT.

The gene calls are TRBV5-8 and TRBJ2-7, with D possibly being TRBD1 (6 bases). Trimming removed 4 bases at V and 3 bases at J, with 14 bases between. Germline CDR1 is SGHTS and CDR2 is YDEGEE. The CDR3 runs 14 residues. In nucleotides, the CDR3 is TGTGCCAGCAGCCGATCGGGACATCGCTACGAGCAGTACGTC. Amino acid sequence: CASSRSGHRYEQYV.

This chain links TRBV6-1 with TRBJ2-5; D tentatively fits TRBD1 or TRBD2 (5 bases each). Germline V gives CDR1 MNHNS, CDR2 SASEGT. This CDR3 is 12 amino acids long. V shed 10 bases and J shed 5 bases, with 14 bases lying between them. Here the CDR3 DNA reads TGTGCCACCGGGGCAGGGCTGGAGACCCAGTACTTC. Translation: CATGAGLETQYF.

The chain joins TRBV29-1 to TRBJ2-2; unclear D gene. Germline V gives CDR1 SQVTM, CDR2 ANQGSEA. This CDR3 has 14 residues. The V and J ends lost 7 bases and 0 bases respectively, with 12 bases between them. The CDR3 is CSAELFANTGELFF. DNA of the CDR3: TGCAGCGCCGAACTGTTCGCGAACACCGGGGAGCTGTTTTTT.